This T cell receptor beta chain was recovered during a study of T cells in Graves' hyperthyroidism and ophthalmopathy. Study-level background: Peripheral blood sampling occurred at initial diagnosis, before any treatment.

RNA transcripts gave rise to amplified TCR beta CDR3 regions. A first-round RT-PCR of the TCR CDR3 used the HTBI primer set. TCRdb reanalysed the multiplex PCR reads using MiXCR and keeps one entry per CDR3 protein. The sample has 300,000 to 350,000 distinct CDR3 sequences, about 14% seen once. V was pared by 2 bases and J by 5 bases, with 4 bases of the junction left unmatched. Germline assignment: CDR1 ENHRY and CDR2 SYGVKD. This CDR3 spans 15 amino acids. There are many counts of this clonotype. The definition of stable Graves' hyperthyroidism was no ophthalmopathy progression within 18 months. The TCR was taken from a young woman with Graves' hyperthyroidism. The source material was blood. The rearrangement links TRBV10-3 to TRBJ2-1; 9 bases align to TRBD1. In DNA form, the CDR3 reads TGTGCCATCAGTGAGGGGACAGGGCATAACAATGAGCAGTTCTTC. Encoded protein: CAISEGTGHNNEQFF.